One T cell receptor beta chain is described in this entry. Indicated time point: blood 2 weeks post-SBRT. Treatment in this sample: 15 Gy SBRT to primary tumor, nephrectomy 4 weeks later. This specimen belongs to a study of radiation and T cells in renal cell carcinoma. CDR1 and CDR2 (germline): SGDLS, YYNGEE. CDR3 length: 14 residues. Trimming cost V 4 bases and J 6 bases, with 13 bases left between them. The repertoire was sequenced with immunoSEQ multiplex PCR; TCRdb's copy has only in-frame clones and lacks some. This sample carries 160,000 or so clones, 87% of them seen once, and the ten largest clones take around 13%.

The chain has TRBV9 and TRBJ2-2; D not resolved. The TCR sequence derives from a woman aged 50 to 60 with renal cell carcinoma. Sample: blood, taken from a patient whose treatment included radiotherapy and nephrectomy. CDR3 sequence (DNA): TGTGCCAGCAGCTCGTTAACGGCCTCCGGGGAGCTGTTTTTT. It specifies CASSSLTASGELFF.